These 18 T cell receptor beta chains came from one sample sequenced in a study of cytomegalovirus exposure and HLA in healthy donors. The repertoire was sequenced with immunoSEQ multiplex PCR; TCRdb's copy has only in-frame clones and lacks some. Of 150,000 to 200,000 clones listed, roughly 82% are singletons. Source material: PBMCs. These receptors were obtained from a woman aged 25-40 years in good health and CMV-seropositive.

The V gene is TRBV28, the J gene TRBJ2-5; D not certain. Trimming left V 2 bases short and J 7 bases short, with 14 bases between. Germline V gives CDR1 MDHEN, CDR2 SYDVKM. This CDR3 is built from 14 residues. The CDR3 DNA sequence: TGTGCCAGCAGTTTAAGGAGTTCGGTGGGGACCCAGTACTTC. Translated: CASSLRSSVGTQYF.

The chain joins TRBV15 to TRBJ2-2; a possible D gene is TRBD1 (5 bases). CDR1 and CDR2 (germline): LNHNV, YYDKDF (reference sequence). Trimming removed 5 bases at V and 7 bases at J, with 14 bases between. The CDR3 is 14 residues long. The CDR3 DNA reads as TGTGCCACCAGCTTGGACAAGGCCTACGGGGAGCTGTTTTTT. Translated, it gives CATSLDKAYGELFF.

The J gene is TRBJ2-3, the V gene TRBV7-3; TRBD2 is a possible D gene (5 bases). V lost 1 base and J lost 6, with 8 bases in between. CDR1 SGHTA and CDR2 FQGTGA come from the germline V gene. CDR3 length: 13 residues. The CDR3 loop is CASSLNGMDTQYF. Here the CDR3 DNA reads TGTGCCAGCAGCTTAAACGGGATGGATACGCAGTATTTT.

V is TRBV2 and J is TRBJ2-1, with 10 bases that match TRBD2. Germline CDR1 reads SNHLY; CDR2 reads FYNNEI. The CDR3 is 16 residues long. The junction had 7 bases not matched to a gene; V was cut back by 7 bases and J by 1 base. The CDR3 here is CASNPSGRESYNEQFF. CDR3 sequence (DNA): TGTGCCAGCAATCCTAGCGGGAGAGAGTCCTACAATGAGCAGTTCTTC. The full variable domain, with the rest looked up from reference TRBV2 and TRBJ2-1, is EPEVTQTPSHQVTQMGQEVILRCVPISNHLYFYWYRQILGQKVEFLVSFYNNEISEKSEIFDDQFSVERPDGSNFTLKIRSTKLEDSAMYFCASNPSGRESYNEQFFGPGTRLTVL.

The chain is built from TRBV5-1 and TRBJ2-1; 13 bases fit TRBD2. This CDR3 region has 20 residues. Germline lookup yields CDR1 SGHRS and CDR2 YFSETQ. After removal of 0 bases from V and 4 bases from J, the junction contained 13 bases not matched to a gene. The CDR3 coding sequence is TGCGCCAGCAGCTTGGCCGGTGGGACTAGCGGGAACGTGAGATACAATGAGCAGTTCTTC. Translated: CASSLAGGTSGNVRYNEQFF.

J is TRBJ1-5 and V is TRBV19, with 7 bases identical to TRBD1. Germline CDR1 is LNHDA and CDR2 is SQIVND (reference sequence). The CDR3 is 14 residues long. Trimming cost V 5 bases and J 10 bases; bases outside gene matches: 11. CDR3: CASSPSRDSGPQHF. In DNA, the CDR3 is TGTGCCAGTAGTCCGTCCCGGGACAGCGGTCCCCAGCATTTT.

The V call is TRBV6-1, the J call TRBJ1-5; TRBD1 is a possible D gene (6 bases). Germline V gives CDR1 MNHNS, CDR2 SASEGT. This CDR3 is 15 amino acids long. Trimming removed 6 bases from V and 7 bases from J, with 19 bases in between. CDR3 protein: CASRPTGREGQPQHF. CDR3 bases: TGTGCCAGCAGACCCACAGGGAGAGAGGGACAGCCCCAGCATTTT.

The CDR3 here is CASSGGIGGPRNEQFF. Here the CDR3 DNA reads TGTGCCAGCAGCGGGGGGATCGGAGGGCCTAGGAATGAGCAGTTCTTC. The rearrangement links TRBV5-4 to TRBJ2-1, with D perhaps TRBD2 (6 bases). CDR3 size: 16 residues. V gave up 4 bases and J gave up 7 bases, with 21 bases separating them. Germline CDR1 and CDR2: SGHNT and YYREEE (reference sequence).

This sequence joins TRBV11-1 and TRBJ2-7, with 7 bases fitting TRBD1. The CDR3 contains 14 residues. Germline CDR1 is SGHAT and CDR2 is FQDESV (reference sequence). V was clipped by 2 bases and J by 6 bases; unmatched bases: 7. The CDR3 DNA follows: TGTGCCAGCAGCTTACAACAGGGGTTGAGCGAGCAGTACTTC. This sequence encodes CASSLQQGLSEQYF. The whole variable domain, remainder taken from reference TRBV11-1 and TRBJ2-7, is EAEVAQSPRYKITEKSQAVAFWCDPISGHATLYWYRQILGQGPELLVQFQDESVVDDSQLPKDRFSAERLKGVDSTLKIQPAELGDSAMYLCASSLQQGLSEQYFGPGTRLTVT.

The V call is TRBV5-1, the J call TRBJ2-5; 8 bases align to TRBD1. The germline CDR1 and CDR2 sequences are SGHRS and YFSETQ. This CDR3 is 15 amino acids long. V lost 4 bases, J lost 5 bases, and 10 bases stayed unmatched. The CDR3 protein is CASSRSRGPEETQYF. As DNA, the CDR3 is TGCGCCAGCAGCCGTTCCAGGGGGCCTGAGGAGACCCAGTACTTC.

V and J are TRBV6-6 and TRBJ2-4; 9 positions agree with TRBD1. CDR1 and CDR2 (germline): MNHNY, SVGAGI (reference sequence). The length of the CDR3 is 15 residues. V lost 10 bases and J lost 2; bases outside the gene matches: 9. The CDR3 sequence: CATSGQGSTKNIQYF. CDR3 in DNA: TGTGCCACCTCCGGACAGGGGTCAACCAAAAACATTCAGTACTTC.

This chain links TRBV29-1 with TRBJ1-4, with a weak D call TRBD1 (5 bases). From germline, CDR1 is SQVTM and CDR2 ANQGSEA. The CDR3 loop spans 12 amino acids. V lost 4 bases to trimming and J lost 5 bases, with 8 bases between them. CDR3 region: CSVVGANEKLFF. In DNA form, the CDR3 reads TGCAGCGTTGTAGGGGCAAATGAAAAACTGTTTTTT. The variable domain in full, completed from reference TRBV29-1 and TRBJ1-4, reads SAVISQKPSRDICQRGTSLTIQCQVDSQVTMMFWYRQQPGQSLTLIATANQGSEATYESGFVIDKFPISRPNLTFSTLTVSNMSPEDSSIYLCSVVGANEKLFFGSGTQLSVL.

This clone showed up just once. The chain employs TRBV7-3 and TRBJ2-3; D might be TRBD2 (5 bases). V gave up 2 bases and J gave up 0 bases, with 9 bases separating them. CDR1 is SGHTA, CDR2 FQGTGA, per germline. The CDR3 spans 15 residues. CDR3 bases: TGTGCCAGCAGCTTAGTCGGCGGGAGCACAGATACGCAGTATTTT. Translated: CASSLVGGSTDTQYF.

V usage is TRBV19 and J usage is TRBJ2-2; no clear D. The CDR3 loop spans 13 amino acids. Trimming removed 9 bases at V and 5 bases at J, with 13 bases between. The germline CDR1 and CDR2 sequences are LNHDA and SQIVND (reference sequence). CDR3: CASLPYDTGELFF. CDR3 DNA: TGTGCCAGCCTTCCCTATGATACCGGGGAGCTGTTTTTT.

The chain combines TRBV11-3 with TRBJ2-3, with a weak D call TRBD2 (6 bases). The V end lost 3 bases, the J end lost 3 bases, and 7 bases lay between the germline ends. The CDR3 runs to 13 residues. Germline V gene data show CDR1 as SGHNT and CDR2 as YENEEA. In DNA, the CDR3 is TGTGCCAGCAGCTTGGCGGGGACAGATACGCAGTATTTT. Translation gives CASSLAGTDTQYF.

The chain has TRBV28 and TRBJ1-5, with D perhaps TRBD1 (5 bases). This CDR3 is built from 14 residues. Between the trimmed V and J ends, which lost 8 bases and 6 bases, there was a span of 17 bases. Germline CDR1 is MDHEN and CDR2 is SYDVKM. The chain's CDR3 is CASLGWGGVQPQHF. The CDR3 bases are TGTGCCAGCCTTGGGTGGGGAGGGGTTCAGCCCCAGCATTTT.

The chain joins TRBV25-1 to TRBJ2-1, with TRBD1 as a possible D gene (6 bases). Germline CDR1 and CDR2: MGHDK and SYGVNS. Deletions cut 4 bases from V and 9 bases from J, with 10 bases between. CDR3 length equals 12 residues. In nucleotides, the CDR3 is TGTGCCAGCAGTGGACAGGTTCTTGAGCAGTTCTTC. As protein: CASSGQVLEQFF.

The V call is TRBV5-6, the J call TRBJ1-5, with D possibly being TRBD1 (6 bases). This CDR3 spans 14 amino acids. In germline, CDR1 is SGHDT, CDR2 YYEEEE. V lost 9 bases and J 4 bases, leaving 17 bases between the germline ends. CDR3 protein: CANIWAGVNQPQHF. DNA of the CDR3: TGTGCCAACATCTGGGCAGGGGTTAATCAGCCCCAGCATTTT. The full variable domain, its missing parts supplied by reference TRBV5-6 and TRBJ1-5, is DAGVTQSPTHLIKTRGQQVTLRCSPKSGHDTVSWYQQALGQGPQFIFQYYEEEERQRGNFPDRFSGHQFPNYSSELNVNALLLGDSALYLCANIWAGVNQPQHFGDGTRLSIL.